The 2 T cell receptor beta chains presented below share a single source sample, sequenced in a study of metastatic and nonmetastatic thyroid tumors. Patients were all untreated before their thyroid surgery. TCRdb re-clonotyped the PCR reads via MiXCR. The sample consists of about 15,000 clones, approximately 20% of them appearing once. The material sequenced was blood. The source is a female donor with papillary thyroid cancer or a benign thyroid nodule (not recorded which). Some clones in this sample may be carry-over from other donors' samples.

The chain joins TRBV4-1 to TRBJ2-3, with D unresolved. The germline V gene encodes CDR1 MGHRA and CDR2 YSYEKL. This CDR3 comprises 14 residues. The V end lost 0 bases, the J end lost 0 bases, and 4 bases lay between the germline ends. CDR3 DNA: TGCGCCAGCAGCCAAGATTACAGCACAGATACGCAGTATTTT. This translates into CASSQDYSTDTQYF.

The chain joins TRBV6-1 to TRBJ2-7, with D unclear. Trimming removed 6 bases at V and 6 bases at J, with 9 bases between. The CDR3 loop spans 11 amino acids. The germline gives CDR1 MNHNS, CDR2 SASEGT. The CDR3 DNA is TGTGCCAGCAGATCTTTGGGCGAGCAGTACTTC. This gives the protein CASRSLGEQYF.